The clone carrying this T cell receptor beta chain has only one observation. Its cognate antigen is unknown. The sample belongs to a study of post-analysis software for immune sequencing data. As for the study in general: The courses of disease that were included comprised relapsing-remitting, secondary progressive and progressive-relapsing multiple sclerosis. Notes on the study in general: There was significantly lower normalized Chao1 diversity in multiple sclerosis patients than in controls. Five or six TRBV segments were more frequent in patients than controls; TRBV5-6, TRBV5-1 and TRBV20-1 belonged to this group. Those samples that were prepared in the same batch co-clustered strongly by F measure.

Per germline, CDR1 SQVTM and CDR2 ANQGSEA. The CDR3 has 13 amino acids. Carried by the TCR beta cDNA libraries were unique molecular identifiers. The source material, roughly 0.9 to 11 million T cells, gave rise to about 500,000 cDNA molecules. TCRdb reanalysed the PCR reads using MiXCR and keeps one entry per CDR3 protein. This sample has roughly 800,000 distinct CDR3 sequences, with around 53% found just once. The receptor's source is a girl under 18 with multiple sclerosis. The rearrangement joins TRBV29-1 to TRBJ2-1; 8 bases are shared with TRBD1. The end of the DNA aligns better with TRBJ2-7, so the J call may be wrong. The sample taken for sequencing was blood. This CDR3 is CSVMDRVNNEQYF. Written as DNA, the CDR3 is TGCAGCGTGATGGACAGGGTGAACAATGAGCAGTACTTC.